This record covers a single T cell receptor beta chain. The antigen is undetermined. Terminally differentiated effector memory CD45RA+ cells were left out of the naive CD8 fraction, which was CD45RO-negative and positively selected for CCR7. Nashville, Tennessee was home to all donors, who were Caucasian adults. Here immunoSEQ multiplex PCR was the method, and the copy in TCRdb shows in-frame clones only, minus some. The data contain millions of clones, about 94% of them singletons. Germline V lookup: CDR1 MGHRA, CDR2 YSYEKL. The CDR3 sequence is 14 residues long. Germline trimming cut 1 base from V and 6 bases from J; bases unmatched to any gene: 3. The record originates from a study of shared clonotypes between healthy human individuals. For the study at large: The study used three CD4 naive, three CD4 memory, two CD8 naive and one CD8 memory plate per donor. Findings of the study overall: Estimated richness was generally greater in naive than memory subsets. Shared clonotypes: about 5.3% naive CD4, under 4% naive CD8, 2.3% memory CD4, about 0.4% memory CD8.

The TCR originated in a man younger than 35 in good health. The chain uses TRBV4-1 and TRBJ2-7, with 10 bases matching TRBD2. Input material: naive CD8+ T cells sorted from blood. The DNA for the CDR3 is TGCGCCAGCAGCCAAGCACTAGCGGGGATCGAGCAGTACTTC. Its translation: CASSQALAGIEQYF.